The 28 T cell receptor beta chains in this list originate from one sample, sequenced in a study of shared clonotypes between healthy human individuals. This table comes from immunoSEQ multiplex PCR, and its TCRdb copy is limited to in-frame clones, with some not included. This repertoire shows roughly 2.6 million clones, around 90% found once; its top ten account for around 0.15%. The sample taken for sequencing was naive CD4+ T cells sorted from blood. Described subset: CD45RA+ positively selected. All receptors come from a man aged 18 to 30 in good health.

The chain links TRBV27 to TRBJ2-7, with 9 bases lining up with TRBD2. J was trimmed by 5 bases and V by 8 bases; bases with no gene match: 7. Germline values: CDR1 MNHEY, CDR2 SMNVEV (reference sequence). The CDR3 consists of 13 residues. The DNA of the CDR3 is TGTGCCAGCGGGTTAGCGGGAGCCCACGAGCAGTACTTC. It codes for CASGLAGAHEQYF.

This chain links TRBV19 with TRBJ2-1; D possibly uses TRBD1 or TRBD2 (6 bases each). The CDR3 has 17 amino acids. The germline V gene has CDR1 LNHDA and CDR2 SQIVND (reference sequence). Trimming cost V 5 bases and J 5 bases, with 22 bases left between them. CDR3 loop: CASSPTPGQGRHNEQFF. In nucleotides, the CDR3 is TGTGCCAGTAGTCCCACCCCGGGGCAGGGGAGGCACAATGAGCAGTTCTTC.

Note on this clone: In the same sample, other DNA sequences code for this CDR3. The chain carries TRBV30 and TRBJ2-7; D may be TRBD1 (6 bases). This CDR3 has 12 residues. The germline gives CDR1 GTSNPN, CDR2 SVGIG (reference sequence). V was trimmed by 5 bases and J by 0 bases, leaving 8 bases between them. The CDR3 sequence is CAWAGDSYEQYF. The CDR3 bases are TGTGCCTGGGCAGGGGACTCCTACGAGCAGTACTTC.

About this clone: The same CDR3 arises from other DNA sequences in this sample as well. CDR3 DNA sequence: TGCGCCAGCAGCAGCCCGGGAGAAGAGACCCAGTACTTC. It encodes CASSSPGEETQYF. The chain employs TRBV5-1 and TRBJ2-5, with TRBD2 as a possible D gene (6 bases). Germline V gene lookup returns CDR1 SGHRS and CDR2 YFSETQ. The CDR3 covers 13 residues. The V gene lost 4 bases and the J gene lost 3 bases, with 10 bases spanning the gap.

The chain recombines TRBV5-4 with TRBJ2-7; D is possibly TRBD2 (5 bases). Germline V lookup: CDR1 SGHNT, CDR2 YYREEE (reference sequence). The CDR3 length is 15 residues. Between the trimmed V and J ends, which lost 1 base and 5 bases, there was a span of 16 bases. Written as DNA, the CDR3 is TGTGCCAGCAGCTTGTCCCCGGGAACTCGCAACGAGCAGTACTTC. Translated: CASSLSPGTRNEQYF. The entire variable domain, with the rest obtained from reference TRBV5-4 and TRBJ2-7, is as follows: ETGVTQSPTHLIKTRGQQVTLRCSSQSGHNTVSWYQQALGQGPQFIFQYYREEENGRGNFPPRFSGLQFPNYSSELNVNALELDDSALYLCASSLSPGTRNEQYFGPGTRLTVT.

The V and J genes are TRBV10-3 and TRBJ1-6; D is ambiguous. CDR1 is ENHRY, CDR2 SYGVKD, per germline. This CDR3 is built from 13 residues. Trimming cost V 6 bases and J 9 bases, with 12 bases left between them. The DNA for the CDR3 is TGTGCCATCAGGAAACCCAACGGTTCACCCCTCCACTTT. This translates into CAIRKPNGSPLHF.

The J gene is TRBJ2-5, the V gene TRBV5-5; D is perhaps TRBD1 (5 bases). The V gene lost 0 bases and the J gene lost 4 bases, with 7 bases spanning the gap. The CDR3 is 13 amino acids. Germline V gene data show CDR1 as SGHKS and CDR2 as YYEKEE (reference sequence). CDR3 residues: CASSLGGAETQYF. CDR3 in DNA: TGTGCCAGCAGCTTGGGTGGGGCAGAGACCCAGTACTTC.

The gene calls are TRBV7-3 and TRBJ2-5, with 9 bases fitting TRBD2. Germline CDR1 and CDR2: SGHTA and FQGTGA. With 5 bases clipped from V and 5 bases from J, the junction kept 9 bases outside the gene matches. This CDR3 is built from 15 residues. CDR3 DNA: TGTGCCAGCAGCCCTTGGGGACTAGCAGGGGAGACCCAGTACTTC. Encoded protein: CASSPWGLAGETQYF.

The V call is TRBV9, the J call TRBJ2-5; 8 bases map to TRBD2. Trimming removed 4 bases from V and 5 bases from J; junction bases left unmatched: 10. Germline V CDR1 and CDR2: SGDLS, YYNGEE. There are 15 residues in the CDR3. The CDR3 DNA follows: TGTGCCAGCAGCTACTCCGGGACTAGTGATGAGACCCAGTACTTC. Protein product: CASSYSGTSDETQYF.

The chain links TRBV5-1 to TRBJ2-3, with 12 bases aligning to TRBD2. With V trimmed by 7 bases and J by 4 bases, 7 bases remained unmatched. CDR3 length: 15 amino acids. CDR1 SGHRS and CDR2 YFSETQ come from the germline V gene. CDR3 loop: CASRTSGTGPDTQYF. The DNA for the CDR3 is TGCGCCAGCCGGACTAGCGGGACAGGGCCAGATACGCAGTATTTT.

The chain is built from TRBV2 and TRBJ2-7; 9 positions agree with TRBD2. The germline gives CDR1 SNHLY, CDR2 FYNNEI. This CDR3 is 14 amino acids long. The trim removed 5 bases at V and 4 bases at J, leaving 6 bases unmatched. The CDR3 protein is CASSSLAGWYEQYF. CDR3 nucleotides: TGTGCCAGCAGTTCTCTAGCGGGGTGGTACGAGCAGTACTTC.

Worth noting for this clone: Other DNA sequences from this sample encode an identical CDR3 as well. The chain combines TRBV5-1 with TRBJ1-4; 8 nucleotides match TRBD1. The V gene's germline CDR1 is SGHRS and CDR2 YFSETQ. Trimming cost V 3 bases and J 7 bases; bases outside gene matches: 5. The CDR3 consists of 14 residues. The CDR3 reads CASSSQGAGEKLFF. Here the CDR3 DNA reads TGCGCCAGCAGCTCCCAGGGGGCAGGTGAAAAACTGTTTTTT.

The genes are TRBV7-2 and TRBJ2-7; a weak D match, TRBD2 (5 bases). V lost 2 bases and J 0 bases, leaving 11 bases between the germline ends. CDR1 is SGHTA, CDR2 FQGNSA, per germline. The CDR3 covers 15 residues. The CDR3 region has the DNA TGTGCCAGCAGCTTAATACCGGGGAGCTCCTACGAGCAGTACTTC. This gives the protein CASSLIPGSSYEQYF. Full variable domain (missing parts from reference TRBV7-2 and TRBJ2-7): GAGVSQSPSNKVTEKGKDVELRCDPISGHTALYWYRQSLGQGLEFLIYFQGNSAPDKSGLPSDRFSAERTGGSVSTLTIQRTQQEDSAVYLCASSLIPGSSYEQYFGPGTRLTVT.

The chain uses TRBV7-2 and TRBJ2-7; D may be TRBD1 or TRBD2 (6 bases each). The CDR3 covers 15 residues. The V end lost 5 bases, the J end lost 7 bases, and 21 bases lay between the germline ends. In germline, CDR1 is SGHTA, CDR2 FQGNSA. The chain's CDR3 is CASSLQRGDMGEQYF. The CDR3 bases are TGTGCCAGCAGCCTCCAGAGGGGGGACATGGGGGAGCAGTACTTC.

The CDR3 is CASCVGTPNTEAFF. The DNA of the CDR3 is TGTGCCAGCTGCGTCGGGACCCCCAACACTGAAGCTTTCTTT. V is TRBV28 and J is TRBJ1-1, with D possibly TRBD1 on 5 matching bases. The germline CDR1 and CDR2 sequences are MDHEN and SYDVKM. This CDR3 is built from 14 residues. The V and J ends lost 8 bases and 2 bases respectively, with 15 bases between them. Using reference TRBV28 and TRBJ1-1 for the parts outside the CDR3, the full variable domain is DVKVTQSSRYLVKRTGEKVFLECVQDMDHENMFWYRQDPGLGLRLIYFSYDVKMKEKGDIPEGYSVSREKKERFSLILESASTNQTSMYLCASCVGTPNTEAFFGQGTRLTVV.

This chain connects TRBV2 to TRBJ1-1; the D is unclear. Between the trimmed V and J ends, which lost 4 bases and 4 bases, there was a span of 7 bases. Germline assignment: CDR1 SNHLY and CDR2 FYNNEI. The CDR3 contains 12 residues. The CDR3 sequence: CASSALSTEAFF. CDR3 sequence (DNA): TGTGCCAGCAGTGCCCTTTCCACTGAAGCTTTCTTT.

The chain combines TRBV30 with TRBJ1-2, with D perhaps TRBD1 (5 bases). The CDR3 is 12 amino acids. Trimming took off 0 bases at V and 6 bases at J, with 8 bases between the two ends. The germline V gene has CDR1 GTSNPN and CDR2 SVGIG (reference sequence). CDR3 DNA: TGTGCCTGGAGTGTAATGGGGGATGGCTACACCTTC. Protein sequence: CAWSVMGDGYTF.

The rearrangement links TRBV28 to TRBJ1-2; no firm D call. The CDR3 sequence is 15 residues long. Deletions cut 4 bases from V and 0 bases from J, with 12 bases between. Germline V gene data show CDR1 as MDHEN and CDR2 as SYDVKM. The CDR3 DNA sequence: TGTGCCAGCAGTTCCCGCCCGGGTACTAACTATGGCTACACCTTC. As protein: CASSSRPGTNYGYTF.

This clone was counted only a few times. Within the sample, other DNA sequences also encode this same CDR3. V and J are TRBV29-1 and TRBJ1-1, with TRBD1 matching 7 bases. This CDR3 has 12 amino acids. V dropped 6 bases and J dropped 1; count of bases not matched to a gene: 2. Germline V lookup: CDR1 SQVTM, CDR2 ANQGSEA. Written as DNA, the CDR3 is TGCAGCGTGCGACAGGGGAACACTGAAGCTTTCTTT. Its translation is CSVRQGNTEAFF.

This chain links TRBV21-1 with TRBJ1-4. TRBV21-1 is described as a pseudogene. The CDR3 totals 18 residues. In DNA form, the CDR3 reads TGTGCCAGCAGCAAAGTTCGGGGCGGGGCCGGGGTGAGGGAAAAACTGTTTTTT. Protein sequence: CASSKVRGGAGVREKLFF.

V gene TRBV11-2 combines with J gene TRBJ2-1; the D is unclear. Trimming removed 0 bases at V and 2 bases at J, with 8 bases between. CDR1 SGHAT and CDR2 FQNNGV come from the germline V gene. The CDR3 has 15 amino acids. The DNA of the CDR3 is TGTGCCAGCAGCTTAGACGGTTCCCCCTACAATGAGCAGTTCTTC. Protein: CASSLDGSPYNEQFF.

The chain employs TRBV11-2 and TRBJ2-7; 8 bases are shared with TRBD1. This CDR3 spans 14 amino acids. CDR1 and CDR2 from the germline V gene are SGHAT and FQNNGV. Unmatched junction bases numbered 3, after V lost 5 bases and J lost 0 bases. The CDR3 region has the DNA TGTGCCAGCAGCCGGACAGGGCACTCCTACGAGCAGTACTTC. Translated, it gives CASSRTGHSYEQYF.

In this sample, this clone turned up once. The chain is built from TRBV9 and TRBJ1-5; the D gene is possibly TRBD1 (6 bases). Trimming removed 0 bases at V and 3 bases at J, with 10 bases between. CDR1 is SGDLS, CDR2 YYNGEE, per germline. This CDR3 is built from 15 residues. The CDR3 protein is CASSVGGADNQPQHF. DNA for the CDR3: TGTGCCAGCAGCGTAGGGGGGGCCGACAATCAGCCCCAGCATTTT.

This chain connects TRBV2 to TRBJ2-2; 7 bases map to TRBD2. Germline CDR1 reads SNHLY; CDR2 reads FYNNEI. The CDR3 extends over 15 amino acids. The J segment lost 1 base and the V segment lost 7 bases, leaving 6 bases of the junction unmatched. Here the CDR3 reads CASIRGRGNTGELFF. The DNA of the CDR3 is TGTGCCAGCATCCGAGGGAGGGGGAACACCGGGGAGCTGTTTTTT.

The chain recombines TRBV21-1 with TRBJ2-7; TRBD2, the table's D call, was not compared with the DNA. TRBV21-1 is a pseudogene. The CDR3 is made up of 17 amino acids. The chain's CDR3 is CASSKRVVKRESHEQYF. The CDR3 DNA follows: TGTGCCAGCAGCAAACGGGTGGTCAAGCGGGAGAGTCACGAGCAGTACTTC.

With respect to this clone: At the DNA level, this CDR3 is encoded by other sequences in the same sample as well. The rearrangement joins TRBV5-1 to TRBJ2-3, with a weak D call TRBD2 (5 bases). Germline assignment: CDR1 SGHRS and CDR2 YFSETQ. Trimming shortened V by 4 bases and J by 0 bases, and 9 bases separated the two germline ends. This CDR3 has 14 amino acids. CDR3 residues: CASSPGGSTDTQYF. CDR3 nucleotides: TGCGCCAGCAGCCCGGGCGGGAGCACAGATACGCAGTATTTT.

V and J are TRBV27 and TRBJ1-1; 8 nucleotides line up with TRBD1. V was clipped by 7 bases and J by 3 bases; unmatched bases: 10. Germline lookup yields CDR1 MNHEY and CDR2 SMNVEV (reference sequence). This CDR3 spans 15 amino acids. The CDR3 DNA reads TGTGCCAGCAACCGACAGGGGTCTAGGGACACTGAAGCTTTCTTT. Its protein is CASNRQGSRDTEAFF.

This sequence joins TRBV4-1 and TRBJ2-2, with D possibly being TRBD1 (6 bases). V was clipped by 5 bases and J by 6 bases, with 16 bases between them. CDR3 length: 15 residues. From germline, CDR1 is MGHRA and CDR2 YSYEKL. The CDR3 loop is CASSTLRGSPGELFF. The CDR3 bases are TGCGCCAGCAGCACCCTGAGGGGGAGCCCCGGGGAGCTGTTTTTT.